Below, 30 T cell receptor beta chains from the same sample are listed, as sequenced in a study of blood T cells in healthy people across ages (dated by TCRdb to about 2015). Library creation used 5' RACE. The data were produced on an Illumina HiSeq 2500. The second PCR ran for about 7 to 11 cycles and used a J-beta primer mix along with a sample-barcoded 5' primer. TCRdb trimmed public reads at Q25 via fastp, called clones via MiXCR and kept in-frame beta chains. Rows with one shared CDR3 protein collapse into an entry with the most common genes and DNA. A total of over 1,300,000 distinct CDR3 sequences appear in this sample, roughly 64% of them only once. The ten top clones hold 5% to 7% of the sample. The sample taken for sequencing was blood. The receptors here all came from a young man in good health.

This sequence joins TRBV28 and TRBJ2-4; no firm D call. Germline V gives CDR1 MDHEN, CDR2 SYDVKM. The CDR3 has 15 amino acids. The germline V and J ends were trimmed by 4 bases and 0 bases, with 10 bases remaining between them. The chain's CDR3 is CASSSPTLAKNIQYF. CDR3 DNA sequence: TGTGCCAGCAGTTCCCCTACCCTAGCCAAAAACATTCAGTACTTC.

This chain connects TRBV5-6 to TRBJ2-4, with 8 bases fitting TRBD2. CDR1 is SGHDT, CDR2 YYEEEE, per germline. The CDR3 length is 16 residues. Trimming at V came to 4 bases and at J to 9 bases, leaving 15 bases not matched to a gene. The CDR3 loop reads CASSVQRTSFIGIQYF. In nucleotides, the CDR3 is TGTGCCAGCAGCGTTCAAAGGACTAGCTTTATCGGCATTCAGTACTTC.

The chain recombines TRBV6-6 with TRBJ2-4; tentatively, D is TRBD1 (6 bases). TRBJ2-5 matches the DNA end more closely, so the J call is doubtful. The germline gives CDR1 MNHNY, CDR2 SVGAGI (reference sequence). This CDR3 spans 16 amino acids. The CDR3 DNA is TGTGCCAGCAGTTACTCAGCCCAGGGGAGTCTTAAGACCCAGTACTTC. Residues: CASSYSAQGSLKTQYF.

This clonotype was detected only a few times. This CDR3 is CASSYMATVYEQYF. The CDR3 DNA reads TGTGCCAGCAGTTATATGGCGACAGTTTACGAGCAGTACTTC. The chain employs TRBV6-5 and TRBJ2-7; tentative D call: TRBD1 (5 bases). This CDR3 is 14 amino acids long. Between the trimmed V and J ends, which lost 3 bases and 4 bases, there was a span of 13 bases. Germline values: CDR1 MNHEY, CDR2 SVGAGI.

The CDR3 nucleotides are TGTGCCAGCAGTTTAGCAGCGGGAGGGCGCTTTAATGGTGGCACAGATACGCAGTATTTT. This encodes CASSLAAGGRFNGGTDTQYF. V gene TRBV27 combines with J gene TRBJ2-3; 10 bases match TRBD2. Per the germline V gene, CDR1 is MNHEY and CDR2 is SMNVEV (reference sequence). After removal of 2 bases from V and 1 base from J, the junction contained 15 bases not matched to a gene. This CDR3 spans 20 amino acids.

The chain links TRBV3-1 to TRBJ2-4, with TRBD2 matching 9 bases. Gene TRBJ2-7 matches the end of the DNA better, so the J call may be wrong. CDR3 length: 15 residues. Germline V gene sequence: CDR1 LGHDT, CDR2 YNNKEL (reference sequence). The chain's CDR3 is CASSSQPGLAGEQYF. CDR3 in DNA: TGTGCCAGCAGCTCTCAACCGGGACTAGCCGGCGAGCAGTACTTC.

The genes are TRBV7-2 and TRBJ2-7; 12 bases are shared with TRBD1. The V gene end was trimmed by 6 bases and the J gene end by 2 bases; junction bases not matched to a gene: 2. The CDR3 has 14 residues. CDR1 SGHTA and CDR2 FQGNSA come from the germline V gene. The CDR3 DNA sequence: TGTGCCAGCAGTTGGGACAGGGGGCCCTACGAGCAGTACTTC. Translation: CASSWDRGPYEQYF.

V gene TRBV5-6 combines with J gene TRBJ2-7; D may be TRBD1 or TRBD2 (5 bases each). Trimming pared 4 bases from V and 3 bases from J, leaving 14 bases between. The CDR3 totals 14 residues. Germline V lookup: CDR1 SGHDT, CDR2 YYEEEE. The CDR3 spells CASSNSWDDYEQYF. The CDR3 DNA reads TGTGCCAGCAGCAATTCTTGGGACGACTACGAGCAGTACTTC.

The genes are TRBV7-2 and TRBJ2-5; 7 bases are a match to TRBD1. The CDR3 runs to 15 residues. V trimming: 5 bases; J trimming: 11 bases; junction bases outside the gene matches: 17. Germline V gives CDR1 SGHTA, CDR2 FQGNSA. CDR3 in amino acids: CASSTLQGMPGEQYF. As DNA, the CDR3 is TGTGCCAGCAGCACACTACAGGGGATGCCCGGGGAGCAGTACTTC. Filled out from reference TRBV7-2 and TRBJ2-5, the complete variable domain reads GAGVSQSPSNKVTEKGKDVELRCDPISGHTALYWYRQSLGQGLEFLIYFQGNSAPDKSGLPSDRFSAERTGGSVSTLTIQRTQQEDSAVYLCASSTLQGMPGEQYFGPGTRLLVL.

The chain is built from TRBV4-1 and TRBJ2-7; D is undetermined. There are 13 residues in the CDR3. Germline CDR1 is MGHRA and CDR2 is YSYEKL. V was cut by 4 bases and J by 3 bases, with 10 bases left in between. The CDR3 DNA is TGCGCCAGCAGCCCCTTGGTGGGCTACGAGCAGTACTTC. It codes for CASSPLVGYEQYF.

This clonotype was recorded only once. The V and J genes are TRBV7-2 and TRBJ1-3, with D uncertain. Trimming cost V 2 bases and J 0 bases, with 11 bases left between them. The CDR3 extends over 16 amino acids. The germline gives CDR1 SGHTA, CDR2 FQGNSA. The CDR3 here is CASSLNPNYSGNTIYF. CDR3 in DNA: TGTGCCAGCAGCTTAAACCCCAATTACTCTGGAAACACCATATATTTT.

V gene TRBV4-1 combines with J gene TRBJ2-1; 8 bases align to TRBD1. V was pared by 4 bases and J by 8 bases, with 10 bases of the junction left unmatched. CDR1 and CDR2 (germline): MGHRA, YSYEKL. The CDR3 totals 15 residues. The CDR3 is CASSLRGQAYDEQFF. DNA for the CDR3: TGCGCCAGCAGCCTCAGGGGACAGGCGTATGATGAGCAGTTCTTC.

CDR3: CASSYAGGPHEQYF. CDR3 bases: TGTGCCAGCAGTTACGCGGGAGGGCCTCACGAGCAGTACTTC. This chain connects TRBV6-6 to TRBJ2-7, with 9 bases that match TRBD2. The CDR3 sequence is 14 residues long. Germline trimming cut 2 bases from V and 5 bases from J; bases unmatched to any gene: 4. Per germline, CDR1 MNHNY and CDR2 SVGAGI (reference sequence).

This sequence joins TRBV14 and TRBJ2-1; TRBD2 matches 7 bases. The CDR3 extends over 16 amino acids. CDR1 and CDR2 from the germline V gene are SGHDN and FVKESK. Losses at the gene ends were 1 base for V and 3 bases for J; bases not matched to a gene: 6. CDR3 coding DNA: TGTGCCAGCAGCCAAGTAGGGCGGGAGAGCTACAATGAGCAGTTCTTC. Amino acids: CASSQVGRESYNEQFF.

The chain recombines TRBV25-1 with TRBJ2-7; TRBD2 agrees at 10 bases. V shed 5 bases and J 7 bases; nucleotides not matched to a gene: 5. This CDR3 comprises 13 residues. Germline V gene lookup returns CDR1 MGHDK and CDR2 SYGVNS. Here the CDR3 reads CASSKGGLAEQYF. The CDR3, as DNA: TGTGCCAGCAGTAAGGGGGGACTAGCGGAGCAGTACTTC.

V usage is TRBV7-9 and J usage is TRBJ2-1; the D gene is possibly TRBD2 (7 bases). The J call could be wrong; TRBJ2-7 is a better fit for the DNA end. Per the germline V gene, CDR1 is SEHNR and CDR2 is FQNEAQ (reference sequence). The CDR3 has 15 residues. The CDR3 loop reads CASSSHAGAYNEQYF. DNA of the CDR3: TGTGCCAGCAGCTCACACGCGGGGGCCTACAATGAGCAGTACTTC.

This clonotype was seen only a few times. CDR3 DNA: TGCAGCGCCAAAGGGGGACTAGCTACAGAGACCCAGTACTTC. Its protein product is CSAKGGLATETQYF. The chain combines TRBV29-1 with TRBJ2-5, with TRBD2 matching 9 bases. Germline-derived CDR1 and CDR2 are SQVTM and ANQGSEA. The CDR3 extends over 14 amino acids. With 7 bases clipped from V and 4 bases from J, the junction kept 10 bases outside the gene matches.

This chain joins TRBV11-2 and TRBJ1-2, with D tentatively TRBD1 (5 bases). Germline CDR1 SGHAT, CDR2 FQNNGV. This CDR3 is built from 15 residues. Trimming shortened V by 1 base and J by 2 bases, and 11 bases separated the two germline ends. The CDR3 is CASSLVPNRNYGYTF. The CDR3 nucleotides are TGTGCCAGCAGCTTAGTCCCAAACAGGAACTATGGCTACACCTTC.

The chain has TRBV7-8 and TRBJ2-3; TRBD1 is a possible D gene (6 bases). V shed 6 bases and J shed 0 bases, with 13 bases lying between them. The CDR3 contains 15 residues. Germline values: CDR1 SGHVS, CDR2 FQNEAQ. CDR3 region: CASRPRRGSTDTQYF. The DNA of the CDR3 is TGTGCCAGCAGGCCCAGAAGGGGGAGCACAGATACGCAGTATTTT.

The V and J genes are TRBV14 and TRBJ1-4; 8 bases match TRBD1. The CDR3 contains 15 residues. J gave up 8 bases and V 2 bases, and 7 bases lay outside the gene matches. Per the germline V gene, CDR1 is SGHDN and CDR2 is FVKESK. CDR3 sequence reads: CASSQKDRVGEKLFF. CDR3 coding DNA: TGTGCCAGCAGCCAAAAGGACAGGGTGGGGGAAAAACTGTTTTTT.

The rearrangement links TRBV15 to TRBJ2-1; the D is unclear. Germline-derived CDR1 and CDR2 are LNHNV and YYDKDF (reference sequence). This CDR3 spans 16 amino acids. Between the trimmed V and J ends, which lost 1 base and 0 bases, there was a span of 10 bases. DNA for the CDR3: TGTGCCACCAGCAGAGGGGGAATGAGCTCCTACAATGAGCAGTTCTTC. This sequence encodes CATSRGGMSSYNEQFF.

The CDR3 DNA reads as TGCAGTGCTAGAGATAGGGGGGAGTGGGCCTACGAGCAGTACTTC. This encodes CSARDRGEWAYEQYF. The chain has TRBV20-1 and TRBJ2-7; D possibly matches TRBD1 or TRBD2 (6 bases each). This CDR3 has 15 residues. Germline loops: CDR1 DFQATT, CDR2 SNEGSKA (reference sequence). Between the trimmed V and J ends, which lost 0 bases and 2 bases, there was a span of 14 bases.

This chain joins TRBV5-1 and TRBJ2-7; 8 nucleotides match TRBD1. This CDR3 comprises 14 residues. Trimming took 4 bases from V and 3 from J; bases not matched to a gene: 6. Germline CDR1 reads SGHRS; CDR2 reads YFSETQ. CDR3 sequence reads: CASSIPTGDYEQYF. The CDR3 DNA sequence: TGCGCCAGCAGCATCCCGACAGGGGACTACGAGCAGTACTTC. Using reference TRBV5-1 and TRBJ2-7 for the parts outside the CDR3, the full variable domain is KAGVTQTPRYLIKTRGQQVTLSCSPISGHRSVSWYQQTPGQGLQFLFEYFSETQRNKGNFPGRFSGRQFSNSRSEMNVSTLELGDSALYLCASSIPTGDYEQYFGPGTRLTVT.

The chain employs TRBV6-5 and TRBJ1-1; D is unclear. Trimming removed 3 bases at V and 4 bases at J, with 6 bases between. This CDR3 contains 12 residues. Germline-derived CDR1 and CDR2 are MNHEY and SVGAGI. In DNA, the CDR3 is TGTGCCAGCAGTTATTCTCGCACTGAAGCTTTCTTT. Its protein is CASSYSRTEAFF.

V gene TRBV29-1 combines with J gene TRBJ1-2; tentative D call: TRBD1 (5 bases). Looked up from germline, CDR1 is SQVTM and CDR2 is ANQGSEA. V gave up 5 bases and J gave up 8 bases, with 15 bases separating them. The CDR3 covers 12 residues. The CDR3 loop reads CSVPMERGGYTF. The CDR3, as DNA: TGCAGCGTTCCCATGGAGCGGGGGGGCTACACCTTC. Combining the CDR3 with reference TRBV29-1 and TRBJ1-2 gives the whole variable domain SAVISQKPSRDICQRGTSLTIQCQVDSQVTMMFWYRQQPGQSLTLIATANQGSEATYESGFVIDKFPISRPNLTFSTLTVSNMSPEDSSIYLCSVPMERGGYTFGSGTRLTVV.

The rearrangement joins TRBV29-1 to TRBJ1-2; TRBD1 matches 9 bases. V trimming: 8 bases; J trimming: 4 bases; junction bases outside the gene matches: 17. Germline V gene sequence: CDR1 SQVTM, CDR2 ANQGSEA. The length of the CDR3 is 16 residues. The chain's CDR3 is CSRFVEDRGKIYGYTF. The CDR3, as DNA: TGCAGCCGTTTCGTTGAAGACAGGGGGAAGATCTATGGCTACACCTTC.

J is TRBJ2-7 and V is TRBV20-1; D is unclear. This CDR3 is built from 11 residues. CDR1 and CDR2 (germline): DFQATT, SNEGSKA (reference sequence). Deletions cut 5 bases from V and 4 bases from J, with 9 bases between. This CDR3 is CSALYGYEQYF. The CDR3 nucleotides read TGCAGTGCTCTGTACGGGTACGAGCAGTACTTC.

This clonotype was picked up one time. The chain combines TRBV4-1 with TRBJ2-1, with unresolved D. The CDR3 runs 14 residues. Germline CDR1 and CDR2: MGHRA and YSYEKL. V was shortened by 0 bases and J by 10 bases, with 13 bases between the two germline ends. The CDR3 here is CASSQDRYVKEQFF. CDR3 bases: TGCGCCAGCAGCCAAGATCGATACGTGAAGGAGCAGTTCTTC.

This chain links TRBV5-1 with TRBJ2-7; 8 bases agree with TRBD2. TRBJ2-5 matches the DNA end more closely, so the J call is doubtful. CDR1 SGHRS and CDR2 YFSETQ come from the germline V gene. This CDR3 is 15 amino acids long. The CDR3 DNA sequence: TGCGCCAGCAGAGCGGGAGTAACCCAAGTGGAGACCCAGTACTTC. This encodes CASRAGVTQVETQYF.

This sequence joins TRBV11-2 and TRBJ2-5; weak D call: TRBD1 (5 bases). CDR3 length equals 15 residues. Germline V gene lookup returns CDR1 SGHAT and CDR2 FQNNGV. Trimming took off 0 bases at V and 2 bases at J, with 10 bases between the two ends. The CDR3 DNA reads TGTGCCAGCAGCTTAGATTCGGCAGGGCAAGAGACCCAGTACTTC. It yields the protein CASSLDSAGQETQYF.